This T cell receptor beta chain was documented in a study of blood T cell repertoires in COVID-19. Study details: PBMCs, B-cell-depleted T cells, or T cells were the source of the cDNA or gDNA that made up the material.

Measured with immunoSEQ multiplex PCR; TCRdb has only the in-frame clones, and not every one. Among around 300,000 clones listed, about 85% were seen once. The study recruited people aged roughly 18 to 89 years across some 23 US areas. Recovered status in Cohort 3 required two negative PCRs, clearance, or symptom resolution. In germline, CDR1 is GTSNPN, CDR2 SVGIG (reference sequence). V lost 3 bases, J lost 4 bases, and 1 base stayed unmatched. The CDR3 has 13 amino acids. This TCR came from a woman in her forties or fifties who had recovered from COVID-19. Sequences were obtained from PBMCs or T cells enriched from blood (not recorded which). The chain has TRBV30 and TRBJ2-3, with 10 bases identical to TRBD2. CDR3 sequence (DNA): TGTGCCTGGAGGCTAGCGGGAGCAGATACGCAGTATTTT. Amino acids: CAWRLAGADTQYF. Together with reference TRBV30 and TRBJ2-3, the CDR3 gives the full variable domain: SQTIHQWPATLVQPVGSPLSLECTVEGTSNPNLYWYRQAAGRGLQLLFYSVGIGQISSEVPQNLSASRPQDRQFILSSKKLLLSDSGFYLCAWRLAGADTQYFGPGTRLTVL.